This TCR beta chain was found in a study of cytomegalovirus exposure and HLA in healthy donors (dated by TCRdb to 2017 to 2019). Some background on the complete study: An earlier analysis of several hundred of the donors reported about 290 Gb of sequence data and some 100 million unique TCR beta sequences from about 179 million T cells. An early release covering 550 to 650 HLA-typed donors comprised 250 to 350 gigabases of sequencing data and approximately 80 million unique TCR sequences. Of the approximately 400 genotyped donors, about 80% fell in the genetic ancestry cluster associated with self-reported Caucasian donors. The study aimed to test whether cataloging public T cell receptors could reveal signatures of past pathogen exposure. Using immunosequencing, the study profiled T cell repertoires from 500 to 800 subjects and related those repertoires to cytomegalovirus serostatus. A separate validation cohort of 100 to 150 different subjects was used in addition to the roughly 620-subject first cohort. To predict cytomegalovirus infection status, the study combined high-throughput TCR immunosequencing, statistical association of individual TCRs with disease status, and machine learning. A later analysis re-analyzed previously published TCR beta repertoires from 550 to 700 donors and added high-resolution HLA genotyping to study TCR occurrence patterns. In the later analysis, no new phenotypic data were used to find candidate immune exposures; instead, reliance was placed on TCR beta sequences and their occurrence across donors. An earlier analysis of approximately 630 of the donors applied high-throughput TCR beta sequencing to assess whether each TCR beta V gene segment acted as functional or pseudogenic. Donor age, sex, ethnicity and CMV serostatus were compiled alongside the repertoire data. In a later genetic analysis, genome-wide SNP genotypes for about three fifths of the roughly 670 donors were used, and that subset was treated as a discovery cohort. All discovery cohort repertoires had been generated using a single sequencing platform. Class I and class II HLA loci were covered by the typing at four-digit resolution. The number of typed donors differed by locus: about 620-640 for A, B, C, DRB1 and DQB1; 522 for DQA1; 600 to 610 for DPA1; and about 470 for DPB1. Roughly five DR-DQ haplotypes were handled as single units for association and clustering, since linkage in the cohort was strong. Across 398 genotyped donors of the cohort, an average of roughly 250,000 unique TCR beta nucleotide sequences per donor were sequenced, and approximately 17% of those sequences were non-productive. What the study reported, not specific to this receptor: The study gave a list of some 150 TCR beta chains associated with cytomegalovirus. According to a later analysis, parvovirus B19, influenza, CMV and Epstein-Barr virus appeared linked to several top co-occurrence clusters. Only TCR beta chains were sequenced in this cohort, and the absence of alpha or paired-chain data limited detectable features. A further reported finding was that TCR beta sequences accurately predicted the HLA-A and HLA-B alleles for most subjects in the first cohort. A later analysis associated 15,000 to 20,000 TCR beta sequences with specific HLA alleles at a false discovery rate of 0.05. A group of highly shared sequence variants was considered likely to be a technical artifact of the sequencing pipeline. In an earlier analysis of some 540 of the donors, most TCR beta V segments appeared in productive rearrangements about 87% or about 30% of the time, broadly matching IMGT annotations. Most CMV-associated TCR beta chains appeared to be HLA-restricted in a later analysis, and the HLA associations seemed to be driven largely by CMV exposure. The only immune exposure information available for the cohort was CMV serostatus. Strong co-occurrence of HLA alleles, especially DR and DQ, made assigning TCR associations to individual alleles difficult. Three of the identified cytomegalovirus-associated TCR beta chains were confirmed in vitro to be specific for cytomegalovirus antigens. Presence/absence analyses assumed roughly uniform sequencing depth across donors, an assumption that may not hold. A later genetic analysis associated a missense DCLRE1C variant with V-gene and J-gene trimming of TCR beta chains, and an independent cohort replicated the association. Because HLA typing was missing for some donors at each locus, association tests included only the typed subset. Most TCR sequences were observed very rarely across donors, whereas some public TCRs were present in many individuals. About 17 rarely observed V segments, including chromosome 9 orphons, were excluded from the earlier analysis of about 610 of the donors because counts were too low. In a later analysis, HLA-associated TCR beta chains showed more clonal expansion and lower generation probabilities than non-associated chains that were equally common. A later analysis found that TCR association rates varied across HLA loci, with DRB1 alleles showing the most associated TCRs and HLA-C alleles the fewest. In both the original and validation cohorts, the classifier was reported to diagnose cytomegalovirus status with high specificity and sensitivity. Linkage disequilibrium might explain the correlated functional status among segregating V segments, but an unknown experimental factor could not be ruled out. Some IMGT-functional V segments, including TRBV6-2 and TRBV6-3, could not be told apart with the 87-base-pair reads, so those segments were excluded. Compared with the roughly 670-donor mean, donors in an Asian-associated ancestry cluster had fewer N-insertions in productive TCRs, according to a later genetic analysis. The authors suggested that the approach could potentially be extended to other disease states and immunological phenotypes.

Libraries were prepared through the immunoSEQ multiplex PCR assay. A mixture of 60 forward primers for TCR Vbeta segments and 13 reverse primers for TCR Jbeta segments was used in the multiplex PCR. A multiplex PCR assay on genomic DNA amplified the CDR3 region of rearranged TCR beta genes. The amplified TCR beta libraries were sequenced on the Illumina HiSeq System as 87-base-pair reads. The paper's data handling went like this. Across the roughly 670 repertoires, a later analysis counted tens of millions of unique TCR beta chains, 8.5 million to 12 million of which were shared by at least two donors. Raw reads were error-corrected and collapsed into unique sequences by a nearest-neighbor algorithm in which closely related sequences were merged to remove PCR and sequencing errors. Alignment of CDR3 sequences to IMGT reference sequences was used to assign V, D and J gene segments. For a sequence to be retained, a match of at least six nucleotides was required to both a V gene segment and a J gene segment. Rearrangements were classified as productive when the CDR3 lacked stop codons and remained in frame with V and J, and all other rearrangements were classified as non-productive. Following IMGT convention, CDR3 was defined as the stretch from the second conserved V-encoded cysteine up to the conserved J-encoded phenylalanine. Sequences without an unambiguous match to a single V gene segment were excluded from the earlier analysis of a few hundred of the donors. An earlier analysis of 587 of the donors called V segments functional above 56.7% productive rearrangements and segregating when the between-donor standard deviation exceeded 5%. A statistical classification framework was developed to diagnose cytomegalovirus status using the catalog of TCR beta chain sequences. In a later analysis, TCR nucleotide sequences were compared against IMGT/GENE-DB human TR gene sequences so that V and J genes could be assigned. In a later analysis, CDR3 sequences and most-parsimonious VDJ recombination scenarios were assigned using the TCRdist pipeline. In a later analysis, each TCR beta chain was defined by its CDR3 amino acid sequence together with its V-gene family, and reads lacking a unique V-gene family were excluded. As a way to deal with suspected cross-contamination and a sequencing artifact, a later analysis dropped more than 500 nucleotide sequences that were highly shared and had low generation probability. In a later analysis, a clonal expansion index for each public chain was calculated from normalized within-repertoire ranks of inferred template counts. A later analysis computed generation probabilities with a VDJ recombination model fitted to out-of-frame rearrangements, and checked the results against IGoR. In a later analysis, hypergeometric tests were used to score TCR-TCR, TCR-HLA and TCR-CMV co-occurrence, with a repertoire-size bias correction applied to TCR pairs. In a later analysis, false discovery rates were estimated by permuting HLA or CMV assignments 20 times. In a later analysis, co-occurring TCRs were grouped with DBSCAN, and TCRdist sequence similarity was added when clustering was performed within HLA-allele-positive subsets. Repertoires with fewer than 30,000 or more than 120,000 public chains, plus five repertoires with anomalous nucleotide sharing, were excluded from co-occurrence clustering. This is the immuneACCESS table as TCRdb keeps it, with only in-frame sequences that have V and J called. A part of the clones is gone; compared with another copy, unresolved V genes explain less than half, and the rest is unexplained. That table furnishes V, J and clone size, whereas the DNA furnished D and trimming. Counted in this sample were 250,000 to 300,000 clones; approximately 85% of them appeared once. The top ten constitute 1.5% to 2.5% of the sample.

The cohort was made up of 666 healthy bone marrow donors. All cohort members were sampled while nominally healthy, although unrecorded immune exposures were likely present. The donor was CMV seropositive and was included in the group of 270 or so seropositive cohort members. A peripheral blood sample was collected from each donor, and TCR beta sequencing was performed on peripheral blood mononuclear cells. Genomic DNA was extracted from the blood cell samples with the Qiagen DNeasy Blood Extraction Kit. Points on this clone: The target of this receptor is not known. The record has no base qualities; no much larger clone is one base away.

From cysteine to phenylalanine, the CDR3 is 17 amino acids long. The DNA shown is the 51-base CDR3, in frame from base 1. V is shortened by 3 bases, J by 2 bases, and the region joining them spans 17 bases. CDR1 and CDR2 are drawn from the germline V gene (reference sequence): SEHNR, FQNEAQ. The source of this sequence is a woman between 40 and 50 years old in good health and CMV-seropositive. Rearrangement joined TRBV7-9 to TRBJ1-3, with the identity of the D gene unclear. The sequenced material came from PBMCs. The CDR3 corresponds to CASSFFPWGDTGNTIYF. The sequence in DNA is TGTGCCAGCAGCTTCTTCCCTTGGGGAGATACTGGAAACACCATATATTTT.